The 27 T cell receptor beta chains below were found in one sample sequenced in a study of shared clonotypes between healthy human individuals. Naive CD8 cells, CD45RO-negative and positively selected for CCR7, excluded terminally differentiated effector memory CD45RA+ cells. Libraries were prepared by immunoSEQ multiplex PCR; TCRdb keeps only in-frame clonotypes and omits some of them. This sample has some 2 million clones, with about 95% found just once. The sequenced sample was naive CD8+ T cells sorted from blood. These receptors all stem from a man younger than 35 in good health.

The CDR3 DNA sequence: TGTGCCAGCAGCGGAGGGACAGGGGGCTCTGAAAAACTGTTTTTT. It codes for CASSGGTGGSEKLFF. V gene TRBV9 combines with J gene TRBJ1-4; TRBD1 aligns across 12 bases. CDR1 is SGDLS, CDR2 YYNGEE, per germline. V shed 3 bases and J 7 bases; nucleotides not matched to a gene: 4. The CDR3 covers 15 residues.

This chain connects TRBV9 to TRBJ1-2; no clear D. Germline assignment: CDR1 SGDLS and CDR2 YYNGEE. V was shortened by 4 bases and J by 6 bases, with 16 bases between the two germline ends. The CDR3 spans 14 residues. CDR3 region: CASSPLGPFHGYTF. The CDR3 region has the DNA TGTGCCAGCAGCCCACTGGGTCCCTTCCATGGCTACACCTTC.

The chain employs TRBV13 and TRBJ2-7; D is ambiguous. V was cut by 5 bases and J by 3 bases, with 11 bases left in between. Germline CDR1 is PRHDT and CDR2 is FYEKMQ (reference sequence). The CDR3 totals 13 residues. As DNA, the CDR3 is TGTGCCAGCAGCACAACAGAGGACTACGAGCAGTACTTC. Translation: CASSTTEDYEQYF. Based on the CDR3 plus reference TRBV13 and TRBJ2-7, the full variable domain is AAGVIQSPRHLIKEKRETATLKCYPIPRHDTVYWYQQGPGQDPQFLISFYEKMQSDKGSIPDRFSAQQFSDYHSELNMSSLELGDSALYFCASSTTEDYEQYFGPGTRLTVT.

This clone was counted once. The gene calls are TRBV13 and TRBJ2-7; the D gene is possibly TRBD2 (6 bases). From germline, CDR1 is PRHDT and CDR2 FYEKMQ (reference sequence). V was pared by 5 bases and J by 3 bases, with 17 bases between. The CDR3 runs to 15 residues. The CDR3 bases are TGTGCCAGCAGCCCCGGGGGAGAGGGGAACTACGAGCAGTACTTC. As protein: CASSPGGEGNYEQYF.

The rearrangement uses TRBV2 and TRBJ1-5; D is uncertain. This CDR3 contains 15 residues. Germline assignment: CDR1 SNHLY and CDR2 FYNNEI. V was cut by 2 bases and J by 0 bases, with 8 bases left in between. CDR3 loop: CASSEFRGSNQPQHF. CDR3 nucleotide sequence: TGTGCCAGCAGTGAATTTCGGGGTAGCAATCAGCCCCAGCATTTT.

V and J are TRBV30 and TRBJ1-1, with no clear D. This CDR3 has 14 residues. V was trimmed by 4 bases and J by 2 bases, leaving 14 bases between them. CDR1 is GTSNPN, CDR2 SVGIG, per germline (reference sequence). The CDR3 protein is CAWNPGQANTEAFF. In nucleotides, the CDR3 is TGTGCCTGGAACCCTGGCCAGGCAAACACTGAAGCTTTCTTT.

The chain is built from TRBV30 and TRBJ1-1, with D possibly matching TRBD1 (5 bases). V lost 1 base and J lost 11, with 11 bases in between. Germline values: CDR1 GTSNPN, CDR2 SVGIG (reference sequence). CDR3 size: 11 residues. This CDR3 is CAWSGGGDAFF. The CDR3 nucleotides read TGTGCCTGGAGTGGGGGGGGAGACGCTTTCTTT.

This rearrangement joins TRBV11-2 to TRBJ1-3, with D unclear. CDR3 length: 16 residues. CDR1 and CDR2 (germline): SGHAT, FQNNGV. V shed 5 bases and J shed 1 base, with 15 bases lying between them. CDR3 sequence: CASSGSEQDSGNTIYF. In DNA form, the CDR3 reads TGTGCCAGCAGCGGGTCAGAGCAAGATTCTGGAAACACCATATATTTT.

This sequence joins TRBV7-9 and TRBJ2-1, with 9 positions matching TRBD2. Germline trimming cut 4 bases from V and 4 bases from J; bases unmatched to any gene: 5. The germline gives CDR1 SEHNR, CDR2 FQNEAQ (reference sequence). The CDR3 spans 15 residues. CDR3 protein: CASSSASGVYNEQFF. The DNA for the CDR3 is TGTGCCAGCAGCTCAGCTAGCGGGGTTTACAATGAGCAGTTCTTC. Variable domain in full (rest from reference TRBV7-9 and TRBJ2-1): DTGVSQNPRHKITKRGQNVTFRCDPISEHNRLYWYRQTLGQGPEFLTYFQNEAQLEKSRLLSDRFSAERPKGSFSTLEIQRTEQGDSAMYLCASSSASGVYNEQFFGPGTRLTVL.

Concerning this clone itself: The same CDR3 is also encoded by other DNA sequences in this sample. J is TRBJ2-5 and V is TRBV7-9; unclear D gene. Germline V gives CDR1 SEHNR, CDR2 FQNEAQ (reference sequence). This CDR3 has 13 residues. V was shortened by 4 bases and J by 5 bases, with 11 bases between the two germline ends. The CDR3 here is CASSSPGQETQYF. In nucleotides, the CDR3 is TGTGCCAGCAGCTCCCCAGGTCAGGAGACCCAGTACTTC.

The chain uses TRBV9 and TRBJ2-7; unclear D gene. The V gene's germline CDR1 is SGDLS and CDR2 YYNGEE. CDR3 length: 14 residues. Trimming stripped 0 bases from V and 3 bases from J, with 10 bases between. The CDR3 reads CASSVGNSYYEQYF. The CDR3 nucleotides read TGTGCCAGCAGCGTAGGAAACAGTTACTACGAGCAGTACTTC.

The V gene is TRBV10-3, the J gene TRBJ1-5, with a tentative D call TRBD1 (5 bases). Trimming cost V 6 bases and J 3 bases, with 15 bases left between them. This CDR3 has 15 amino acids. Germline values: CDR1 ENHRY, CDR2 SYGVKD. CDR3 residues: CAISEVGGYNQPQHF. The CDR3 bases are TGTGCCATCAGCGAAGTCGGGGGGTACAATCAGCCCCAGCATTTT.

This clone was observed once. The chain couples TRBV12-5 to TRBJ1-6, with 8 positions matching TRBD1. Germline CDR1 is LGHNT and CDR2 is FRNRAP. The V gene end was trimmed by 6 bases and the J gene end by 0 bases; junction bases not matched to a gene: 13. The CDR3 runs to 19 residues. In DNA form, the CDR3 reads TGTGCTAGTGGCGATTCCGGGACAGGTTTGAGCTCCTATAATTCACCCCTCCACTTT. The encoded protein is CASGDSGTGLSSYNSPLHF.

V and J are TRBV5-1 and TRBJ2-3; 10 bases map to TRBD1. The CDR3 length is 15 residues. Per germline, CDR1 SGHRS and CDR2 YFSETQ. With V trimmed by 4 bases and J by 6 bases, 8 bases remained unmatched. This CDR3 is CASSPGDRGDDTQYF. CDR3 bases: TGCGCCAGCAGCCCAGGGGACAGGGGAGATGATACGCAGTATTTT.

The chain joins TRBV14 to TRBJ2-5; D may be TRBD2 (5 bases). The CDR3 sequence is 17 residues long. CDR1 is SGHDN and CDR2 is FVKESK in the germline V gene. V shed 0 bases and J shed 0 bases, with 14 bases lying between them. Here the CDR3 reads CASSQDLGLLYQETQYF. The CDR3 DNA follows: TGTGCCAGCAGCCAAGATTTAGGACTCCTGTACCAAGAGACCCAGTACTTC.

V and J are TRBV7-6 and TRBJ2-5; tentatively, D is TRBD1 or TRBD2 (5 bases each). CDR1 and CDR2 from the germline V gene are SGHVS and FNYEAQ. This CDR3 contains 17 residues. Trimming shortened V by 4 bases and J by 2 bases, and 20 bases separated the two germline ends. Here the CDR3 reads CASSSESWGSPQETQYF. DNA of the CDR3: TGTGCCAGCAGCTCAGAATCCTGGGGGAGCCCACAAGAGACCCAGTACTTC.

The gene calls are TRBV5-4 and TRBJ2-5; the D gene is possibly TRBD1 (6 bases). This CDR3 has 15 residues. Germline CDR1 reads SGHNT; CDR2 reads YYREEE (reference sequence). Trimming stripped 0 bases from V and 5 bases from J, with 14 bases between. The DNA for the CDR3 is TGTGCCAGCAGCTTGGATTTGGGGGCCCGCGAGACCCAGTACTTC. Protein sequence: CASSLDLGARETQYF.

The CDR3 DNA is TGTGCCTGTCTGGGACAGGGGGTTGACTATGGCTACACCTTC. Its protein product is CACLGQGVDYGYTF. This rearrangement joins TRBV18 to TRBJ1-2, with 11 bases fitting TRBD1. V was pared by 11 bases and J by 3 bases, with 8 bases of the junction left unmatched. There are 14 residues in the CDR3. Germline CDR1 and CDR2: KGHSH and LQKENI.

The chain couples TRBV27 to TRBJ2-7, with D possibly TRBD1 on 6 matching bases. This CDR3 has 14 amino acids. Germline V lookup: CDR1 MNHEY, CDR2 SMNVEV (reference sequence). V lost 5 bases and J lost 4, with 15 bases in between. The CDR3: CASSLQGSVYEQYF. As DNA, the CDR3 is TGTGCCAGCAGTCTACAGGGTTCGGTGTACGAGCAGTACTTC.

The V gene is TRBV18, the J gene TRBJ1-1; D is undetermined. Trimming pared 3 bases from V and 0 bases from J, leaving 11 bases between. In germline, CDR1 is KGHSH, CDR2 LQKENI. CDR3 size: 15 residues. The CDR3 protein is CASSPEASLNTEAFF. The CDR3 nucleotides are TGTGCCAGCTCACCTGAAGCTAGCTTGAACACTGAAGCTTTCTTT.

The chain is built from TRBV5-1 and TRBJ2-7; D unclear. Germline loops: CDR1 SGHRS, CDR2 YFSETQ. Deletions cut 2 bases from V and 2 bases from J, with 11 bases between. This CDR3 is built from 14 residues. The CDR3 here is CASSFSGATYEQYF. The CDR3 region has the DNA TGCGCCAGCAGCTTTTCCGGAGCAACCTACGAGCAGTACTTC.

V is TRBV29-1 and J is TRBJ2-1; 8 nucleotides match TRBD1. The CDR3 spans 15 residues. V shed 4 bases and J 6 bases; nucleotides not matched to a gene: 11. Germline CDR1 SQVTM, CDR2 ANQGSEA. Here the CDR3 DNA reads TGCAGCGTTGCCGGGACGGAGACAGGGGTCAATGAGCAGTTCTTC. Translated: CSVAGTETGVNEQFF.

V and J are TRBV5-4 and TRBJ2-7; 7 bases are a match to TRBD1. The CDR3 extends over 15 amino acids. Looked up from germline, CDR1 is SGHNT and CDR2 is YYREEE (reference sequence). Trimming took 1 base from V and 1 from J; bases not matched to a gene: 5. CDR3 nucleotides: TGTGCCAGCAGCTTGCCCGGGACAGCATCCTACGAGCAGTACTTC. Amino acid sequence: CASSLPGTASYEQYF.

The chain recombines TRBV5-6 with TRBJ2-2, with 8 nucleotides matching TRBD2. Germline CDR1 reads SGHDT; CDR2 reads YYEEEE. The CDR3 totals 16 residues. V trimming: 4 bases; J trimming: 2 bases; junction bases outside the gene matches: 7. The CDR3 DNA is TGTGCCAGCAGCCTATTGACTAGCGCCAACACCGGGGAGCTGTTTTTT. It translates to CASSLLTSANTGELFF. Supplemented by reference TRBV5-6 and TRBJ2-2, the full variable domain reads DAGVTQSPTHLIKTRGQQVTLRCSPKSGHDTVSWYQQALGQGPQFIFQYYEEEERQRGNFPDRFSGHQFPNYSSELNVNALLLGDSALYLCASSLLTSANTGELFFGEGSRLTVL.

Turning to this clone: The same CDR3 also results from other DNA sequences found in this sample. This rearrangement joins TRBV10-3 to TRBJ1-2; D uncertain. The CDR3 is 14 amino acids. The ends were cut back, 0 bases at V and 2 bases at J, with 7 bases in the middle. Looked up from germline, CDR1 is ENHRY and CDR2 is SYGVKD. The chain's CDR3 is CAISESSGNYGYTF. CDR3 DNA: TGTGCCATCAGTGAGTCAAGCGGGAACTATGGCTACACCTTC.

The chain uses TRBV30 and TRBJ1-3; D ambiguous. CDR3 length: 15 amino acids. V was clipped by 4 bases and J by 0 bases, with 13 bases between them. Germline CDR1 GTSNPN, CDR2 SVGIG (reference sequence). The CDR3 is CAWTALLTSGNTIYF. The CDR3, as DNA: TGTGCCTGGACGGCCCTACTCACCTCTGGAAACACCATATATTTT.

The rearrangement links TRBV27 to TRBJ2-3, with 7 nucleotides matching TRBD2. This CDR3 comprises 14 residues. Trimming removed 1 base from V and 6 bases from J; junction bases left unmatched: 4. In germline, CDR1 is MNHEY, CDR2 SMNVEV (reference sequence). The CDR3 sequence: CASSLLRGGDTQYF. The CDR3 DNA reads as TGTGCCAGCAGTTTATTGCGGGGAGGGGATACGCAGTATTTT.